These 17 T cell receptor beta chains originate from one sample sequenced in a study of blood T cell repertoires in COVID-19. Measured with immunoSEQ multiplex PCR; TCRdb has only the in-frame clones, and not every one. The sample comprises about 160,000 clones, approximately 86% of which are singletons, and about 7% rests with the top ten. The sample consisted of peripheral blood. The receptors were gathered from a middle-aged man with active or convalescent COVID-19.

The chain is built from TRBV4-3 and TRBJ1-1; 10 bases align to TRBD1. The CDR3 sequence is 17 residues long. Unmatched junction bases numbered 12, after V lost 4 bases and J lost 4 bases. CDR1 is LGHNA and CDR2 is YSLEER in the germline V gene. The CDR3 DNA is TGCGCCAGCAGCCCTTCGGGACAGGGGCTGGGGGGCACTGAAGCTTTCTTT. Translation gives CASSPSGQGLGGTEAFF.

Only a few counts were recorded for this clone. V gene TRBV7-8 combines with J gene TRBJ2-1; D gene uncertain. The CDR3 is made up of 13 amino acids. The V gene's germline CDR1 is SGHVS and CDR2 FQNEAQ. The germline V and J ends were trimmed by 2 bases and 6 bases, with 8 bases remaining between them. The CDR3 reads CASSLIRFNEQFF. The CDR3, as DNA: TGTGCCAGCAGCTTAATCAGGTTCAATGAGCAGTTCTTC.

V usage is TRBV6-2 or TRBV6-3 and J usage is TRBJ2-1, with 13 nucleotides matching TRBD2. V lost 4 bases, J lost 7 bases, and 4 bases stayed unmatched. The CDR3 runs 15 residues. The germline V gene has CDR1 MNHEY and CDR2 SVGEGT. The CDR3 region is CASSFGTSGINEQFF. The CDR3 DNA reads TGTGCCAGCAGTTTTGGGACTAGCGGGATTAATGAGCAGTTCTTC.

This rearrangement joins TRBV27 to TRBJ1-3; 10 nucleotides agree with TRBD1. This CDR3 spans 14 amino acids. The germline CDR1 and CDR2 sequences are MNHEY and SMNVEV (reference sequence). Trimming removed 5 bases from V and 10 bases from J; junction bases left unmatched: 8. CDR3 region: CASSTGQGIYTIYF. The CDR3 region has the DNA TGTGCCAGCAGTACGGGACAGGGGATTTATACCATATATTTT.

This chain connects TRBV27 to TRBJ1-5; D remains ambiguous. V dropped 4 bases and J dropped 0 bases, with 13 bases sitting between them. Per germline, CDR1 MNHEY and CDR2 SMNVEV (reference sequence). The CDR3 has 16 amino acids. The CDR3 region is CASSSFKQPSNQPQHF. Written as DNA, the CDR3 is TGTGCCAGCAGTTCATTTAAACAGCCTAGCAATCAGCCCCAGCATTTT.

This clone was seen once. The chain combines TRBV13 with TRBJ2-3, with TRBD1 matching 9 bases. Germline values: CDR1 PRHDT, CDR2 FYEKMQ (reference sequence). The length of the CDR3 is 15 residues. V shed 1 base, J shed 5 bases, and the junction held 4 bases outside the gene matches. The CDR3 protein is CASSLVQGQGDTQYF. DNA of the CDR3: TGTGCCAGCAGCTTAGTTCAGGGACAGGGAGATACGCAGTATTTT.

The V and J genes are TRBV4-1 and TRBJ2-7, with 14 bases aligning to TRBD2. The V gene end was trimmed by 1 base and the J gene end by 4 bases; junction bases not matched to a gene: 0. This CDR3 has 15 amino acids. The germline V gene encodes CDR1 MGHRA and CDR2 YSYEKL. CDR3 residues: CASSQGTSGGYEQYF. The CDR3 nucleotides are TGCGCCAGCAGCCAAGGGACTAGCGGGGGGTACGAGCAGTACTTC.

This rearrangement joins TRBV9 to TRBJ2-1; 8 bases are shared with TRBD2. CDR3 size: 19 residues. With V trimmed by 0 bases and J by 0 bases, 11 bases remained unmatched. Germline V gene lookup returns CDR1 SGDLS and CDR2 YYNGEE. CDR3 sequence: CASSVASGGGKSSYNEQFF. CDR3 nucleotide sequence: TGTGCCAGCAGCGTAGCAAGCGGGGGAGGTAAGAGCTCCTACAATGAGCAGTTCTTC.

The V and J genes are TRBV15 and TRBJ2-1; 8 nucleotides agree with TRBD2. The CDR3 consists of 17 residues. Trimming at V came to 1 base and at J to 0 bases, leaving 5 bases not matched to a gene. Germline V gives CDR1 LNHNV, CDR2 YYDKDF (reference sequence). DNA for the CDR3: TGTGCCACCAGCAGAGTGTGGGGGACTAGCTCCTACAATGAGCAGTTCTTC. Its translation: CATSRVWGTSSYNEQFF.

V is TRBV25-1 and J is TRBJ1-6; 8 nucleotides match TRBD1. The germline gives CDR1 MGHDK, CDR2 SYGVNS. The CDR3 runs 16 residues. The ends lost 4 bases at V and 9 bases at J; junction bases unmatched: 11. The DNA for the CDR3 is TGTGCCAGCAGTGGCCGTTTAGGACAGGGAGGTTCACCCCTCCACTTT. This encodes CASSGRLGQGGSPLHF.

This clone has only a few counts. The chain is built from TRBV9 and TRBJ2-1; the D gene is possibly TRBD2 (5 bases). Deletions cut 0 bases from V and 5 bases from J, with 9 bases between. Germline CDR1 and CDR2: SGDLS and YYNGEE. The CDR3 consists of 14 residues. CDR3 loop: CASSVESTNNEQFF. The CDR3 nucleotides are TGTGCCAGCAGCGTAGAGTCGACTAACAATGAGCAGTTCTTC.

V is TRBV7-2 and J is TRBJ2-7; D ambiguous. Germline CDR1 and CDR2: SGHTA and FQGNSA. V was clipped by 0 bases and J by 2 bases, with 8 bases between them. The CDR3 covers 14 residues. CDR3 residues: CASSLASSTYEQYF. The CDR3 region has the DNA TGTGCCAGCAGCTTAGCTAGCAGTACCTACGAGCAGTACTTC.

This clone was found once. V is TRBV4-1 and J is TRBJ2-1; 8 bases are a match to TRBD1. Per germline, CDR1 MGHRA and CDR2 YSYEKL. This CDR3 has 15 residues. Germline trimming cut 3 bases from V and 6 bases from J; bases unmatched to any gene: 7. CDR3 sequence: CASSQVTGTGNEQFF. CDR3 coding DNA: TGCGCCAGCAGCCAGGTTACAGGGACAGGCAATGAGCAGTTCTTC.

The CDR3 is CASSLILDTDTQYF. The CDR3 DNA sequence: TGTGCCAGCAGCTTGATACTAGACACAGATACGCAGTATTTT. This chain joins TRBV7-8 and TRBJ2-3; TRBD2 might be the D (5 bases). Germline V gene data show CDR1 as SGHVS and CDR2 as FQNEAQ. Trimming took 3 bases from V and 2 from J, leaving 9 bases between them. The CDR3 is made up of 14 amino acids.

This chain's CDR3 is CASSRDRPVNQPQHF. For the CDR3, the DNA is TGTGCCAGCAGTCGGGACAGGCCTGTAAATCAGCCCCAGCATTTT. This rearrangement joins TRBV6-5 to TRBJ1-5; 8 nucleotides line up with TRBD1. Germline V gives CDR1 MNHEY, CDR2 SVGAGI. The CDR3 covers 15 residues. The trim removed 5 bases at V and 4 bases at J, leaving 7 bases unmatched.

The chain joins TRBV7-9 to TRBJ2-5, with 11 bases lining up with TRBD2. The V and J ends lost 5 bases and 1 base, in that order; junction bases with no gene match: 6. Germline lookup yields CDR1 SEHNR and CDR2 FQNEAQ (reference sequence). This CDR3 has 16 amino acids. In DNA, the CDR3 is TGTGCCAGCAGCCTAGGGACTAGCGGATTCCAAGAGACCCAGTACTTC. Protein product: CASSLGTSGFQETQYF.

J is TRBJ2-7 and V is TRBV27, with D unresolved. This CDR3 is built from 13 residues. Trimming left V 0 bases short and J 2 bases short, with 5 bases between. Germline CDR1 reads MNHEY; CDR2 reads SMNVEV (reference sequence). CDR3 in amino acids: CASSLSGPYEQYF. The CDR3 DNA follows: TGTGCCAGCAGTTTATCGGGCCCCTACGAGCAGTACTTC.